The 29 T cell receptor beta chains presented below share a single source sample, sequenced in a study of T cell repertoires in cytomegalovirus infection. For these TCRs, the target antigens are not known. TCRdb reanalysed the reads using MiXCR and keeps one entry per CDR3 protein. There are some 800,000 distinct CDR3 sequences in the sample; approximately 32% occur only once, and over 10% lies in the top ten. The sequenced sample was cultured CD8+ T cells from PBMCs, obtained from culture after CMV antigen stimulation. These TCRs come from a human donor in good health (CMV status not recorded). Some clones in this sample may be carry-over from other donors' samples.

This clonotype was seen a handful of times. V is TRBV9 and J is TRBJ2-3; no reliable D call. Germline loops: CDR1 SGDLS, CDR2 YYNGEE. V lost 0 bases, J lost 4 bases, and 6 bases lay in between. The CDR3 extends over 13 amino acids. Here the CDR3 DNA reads TGTGCCAGCAGCGTAGACAACCCAGATACGCAGTATTTT. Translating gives CASSVDNPDTQYF.

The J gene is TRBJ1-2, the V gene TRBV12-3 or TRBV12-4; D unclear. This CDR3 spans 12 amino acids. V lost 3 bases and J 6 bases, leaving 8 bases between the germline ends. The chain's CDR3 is CASSFLWNGYTF. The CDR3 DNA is TGTGCCAGCAGTTTTTTGTGGAATGGCTACACCTTC.

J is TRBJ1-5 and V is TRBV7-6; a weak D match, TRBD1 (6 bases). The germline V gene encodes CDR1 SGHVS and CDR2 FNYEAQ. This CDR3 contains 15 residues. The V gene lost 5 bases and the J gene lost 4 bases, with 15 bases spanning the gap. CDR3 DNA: TGTGCCAGCAGCCCTGAGACAGGATTGAATCAGCCCCAGCATTTT. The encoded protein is CASSPETGLNQPQHF.

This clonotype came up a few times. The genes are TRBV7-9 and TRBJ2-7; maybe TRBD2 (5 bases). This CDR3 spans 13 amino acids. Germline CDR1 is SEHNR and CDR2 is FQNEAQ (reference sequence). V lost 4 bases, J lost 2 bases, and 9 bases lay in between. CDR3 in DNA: TGTGCCAGCAGCTCCCGGGAAGCCTACGAGCAGTACGTC. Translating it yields CASSSREAYEQYV.

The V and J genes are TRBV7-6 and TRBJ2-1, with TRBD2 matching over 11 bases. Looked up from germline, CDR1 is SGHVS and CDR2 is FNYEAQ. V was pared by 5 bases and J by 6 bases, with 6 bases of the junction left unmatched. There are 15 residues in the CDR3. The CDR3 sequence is CASSDLAGGRNEQFF. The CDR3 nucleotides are TGTGCCAGCAGCGATCTAGCGGGGGGCCGCAATGAGCAGTTCTTC. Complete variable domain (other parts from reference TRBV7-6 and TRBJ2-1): GAGVSQSPRYKVTKRGQDVALRCDPISGHVSLYWYRQALGQGPEFLTYFNYEAQQDKSGLPNDRFSAERPEGSISTLTIQRTEQRDSAMYRCASSDLAGGRNEQFFGPGTRLTVL.

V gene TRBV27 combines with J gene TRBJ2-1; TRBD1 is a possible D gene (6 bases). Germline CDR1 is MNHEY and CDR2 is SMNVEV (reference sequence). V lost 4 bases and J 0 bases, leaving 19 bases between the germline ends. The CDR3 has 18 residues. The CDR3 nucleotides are TGTGCCAGCAGTTACGGCAGGGGAGTGGGGAGCTCCTACAATGAGCAGTTCTTC. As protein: CASSYGRGVGSSYNEQFF.

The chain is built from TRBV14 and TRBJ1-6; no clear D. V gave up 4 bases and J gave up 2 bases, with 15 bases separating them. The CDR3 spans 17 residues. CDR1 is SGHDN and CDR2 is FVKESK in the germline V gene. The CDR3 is CASSLRSLPAYNSPLHF. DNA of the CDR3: TGTGCCAGCAGCCTTCGTTCCCTCCCAGCCTATAATTCACCCCTCCACTTT. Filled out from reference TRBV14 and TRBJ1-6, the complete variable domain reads EAGVTQFPSHSVIEKGQTVTLRCDPISGHDNLYWYRRVMGKEIKFLLHFVKESKQDESGMPNNRFLAERTGGTYSTLKVQPAELEDSGVYFCASSLRSLPAYNSPLHFGNGTRLTVT.

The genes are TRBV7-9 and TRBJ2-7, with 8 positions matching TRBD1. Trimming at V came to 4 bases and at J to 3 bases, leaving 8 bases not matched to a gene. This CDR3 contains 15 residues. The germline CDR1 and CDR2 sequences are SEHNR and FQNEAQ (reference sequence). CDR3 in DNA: TGTGCCAGCAGCTCACGACAGGGGCCTTACTACGAGCAGTACGTC. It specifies CASSSRQGPYYEQYV.

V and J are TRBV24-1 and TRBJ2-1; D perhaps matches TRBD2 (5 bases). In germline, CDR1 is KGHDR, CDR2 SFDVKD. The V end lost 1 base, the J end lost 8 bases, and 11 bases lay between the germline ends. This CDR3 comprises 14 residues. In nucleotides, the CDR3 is TGTGCCACCAGTGATTTTCCTAGCTCCGATGAGCAGTTCTTC. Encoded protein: CATSDFPSSDEQFF.

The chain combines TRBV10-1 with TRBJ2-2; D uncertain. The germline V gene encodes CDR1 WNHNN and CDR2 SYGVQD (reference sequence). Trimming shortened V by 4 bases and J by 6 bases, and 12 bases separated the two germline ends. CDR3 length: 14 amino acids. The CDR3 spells CASSGGNSPGELFF. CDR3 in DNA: TGCGCCAGCAGTGGTGGTAACTCCCCCGGGGAGCTGTTTTTT.

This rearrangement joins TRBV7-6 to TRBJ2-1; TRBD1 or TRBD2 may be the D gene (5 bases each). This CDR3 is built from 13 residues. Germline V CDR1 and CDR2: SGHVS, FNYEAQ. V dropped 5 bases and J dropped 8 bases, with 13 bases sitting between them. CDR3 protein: CASSLGLGDEQFF. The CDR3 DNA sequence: TGTGCCAGCAGCCTGGGGTTGGGGGATGAGCAGTTCTTC.

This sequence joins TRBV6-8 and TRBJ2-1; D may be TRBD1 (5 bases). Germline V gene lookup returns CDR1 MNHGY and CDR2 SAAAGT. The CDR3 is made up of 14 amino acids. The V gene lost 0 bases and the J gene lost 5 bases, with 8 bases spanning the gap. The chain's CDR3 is CASSYSNRNNEQFF. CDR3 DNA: TGTGCCAGCAGTTACTCGAACAGGAACAATGAGCAGTTCTTC.

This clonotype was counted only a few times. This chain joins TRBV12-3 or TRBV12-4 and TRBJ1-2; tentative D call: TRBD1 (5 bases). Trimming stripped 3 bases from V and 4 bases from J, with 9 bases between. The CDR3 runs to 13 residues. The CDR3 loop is CASSLGVSYGYTF. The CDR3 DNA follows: TGTGCCAGCAGTTTGGGGGTGTCCTATGGCTACACCTTC.

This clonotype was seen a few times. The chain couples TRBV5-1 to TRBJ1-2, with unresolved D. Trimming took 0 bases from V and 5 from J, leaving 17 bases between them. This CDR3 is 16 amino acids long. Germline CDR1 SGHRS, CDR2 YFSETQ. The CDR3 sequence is CASSLGSRGEYYGYTF. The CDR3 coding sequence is TGCGCCAGCAGCTTGGGCTCCCGGGGAGAATATTATGGCTACACCTTC.

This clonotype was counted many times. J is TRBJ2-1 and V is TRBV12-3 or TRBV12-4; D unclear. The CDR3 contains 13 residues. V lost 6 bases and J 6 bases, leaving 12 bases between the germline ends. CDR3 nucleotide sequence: TGTGCCAGCAGCCCCGCTCATGGCAATGAGCAGTTCTTC. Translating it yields CASSPAHGNEQFF.

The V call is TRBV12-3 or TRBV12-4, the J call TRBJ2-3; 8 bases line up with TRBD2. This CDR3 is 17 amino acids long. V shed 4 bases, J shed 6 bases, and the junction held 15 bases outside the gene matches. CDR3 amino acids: CASSWDSLAGSQDTQYF. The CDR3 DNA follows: TGTGCCAGCAGTTGGGACTCTTTAGCGGGGAGTCAGGATACGCAGTATTTT.

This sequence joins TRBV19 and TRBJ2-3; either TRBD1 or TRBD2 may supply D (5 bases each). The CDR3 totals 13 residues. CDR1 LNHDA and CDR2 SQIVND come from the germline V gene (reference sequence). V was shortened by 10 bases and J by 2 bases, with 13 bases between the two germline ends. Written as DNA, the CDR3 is TGTGCCACTCACCACGGGACCACAGATACGCAGTATTTT. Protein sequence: CATHHGTTDTQYF.

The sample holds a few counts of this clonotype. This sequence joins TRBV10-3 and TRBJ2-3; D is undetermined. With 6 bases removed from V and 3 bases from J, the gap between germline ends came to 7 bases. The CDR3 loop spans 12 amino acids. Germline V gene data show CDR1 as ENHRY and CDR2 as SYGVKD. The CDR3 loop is CAIRIATDTQYF. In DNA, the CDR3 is TGTGCCATCAGGATTGCAACAGATACGCAGTATTTT.

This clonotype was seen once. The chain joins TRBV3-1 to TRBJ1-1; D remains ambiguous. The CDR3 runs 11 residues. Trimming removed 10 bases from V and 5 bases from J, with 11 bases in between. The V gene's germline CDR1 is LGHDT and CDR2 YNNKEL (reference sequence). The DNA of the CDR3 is TGTGCCATCCGTATCGGAACTGAAGCTTTCTTT. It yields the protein CAIRIGTEAFF.

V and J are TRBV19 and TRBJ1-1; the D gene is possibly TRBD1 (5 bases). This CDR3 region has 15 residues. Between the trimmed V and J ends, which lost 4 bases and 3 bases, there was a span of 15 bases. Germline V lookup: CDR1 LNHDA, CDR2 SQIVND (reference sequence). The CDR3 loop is CASSTGSGGYTEAFF. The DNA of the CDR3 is TGTGCCAGTAGTACAGGGAGCGGGGGGTACACTGAAGCTTTCTTT.

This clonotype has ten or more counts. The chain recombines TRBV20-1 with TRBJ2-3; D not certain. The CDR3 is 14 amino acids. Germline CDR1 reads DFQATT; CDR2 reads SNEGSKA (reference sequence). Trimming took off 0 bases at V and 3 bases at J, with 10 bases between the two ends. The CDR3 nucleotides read TGCAGTGCTAGAGATTTTCGGGTAACAGATACGCAGTATTTT. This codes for CSARDFRVTDTQYF.

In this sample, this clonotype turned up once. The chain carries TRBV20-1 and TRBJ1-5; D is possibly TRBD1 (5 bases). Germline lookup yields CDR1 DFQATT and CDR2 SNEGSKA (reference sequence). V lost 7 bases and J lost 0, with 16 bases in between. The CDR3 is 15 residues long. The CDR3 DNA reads TGCAGTGGCATCGATAGGGACGGTAGCAATCAGCCCCAGCATTTT. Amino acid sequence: CSGIDRDGSNQPQHF.

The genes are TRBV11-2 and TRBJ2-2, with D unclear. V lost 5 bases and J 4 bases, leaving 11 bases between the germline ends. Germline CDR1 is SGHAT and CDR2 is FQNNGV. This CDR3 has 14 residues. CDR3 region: CASSPLSVTGELFF. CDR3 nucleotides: TGTGCCAGCAGCCCCCTATCGGTCACCGGGGAGCTGTTTTTT.

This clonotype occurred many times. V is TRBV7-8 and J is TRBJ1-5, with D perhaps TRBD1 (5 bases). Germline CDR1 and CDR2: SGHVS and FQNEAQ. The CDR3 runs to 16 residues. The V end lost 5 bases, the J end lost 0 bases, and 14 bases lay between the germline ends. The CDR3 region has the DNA TGTGCCAGCAGCCCCGGGACCGCTTATAGCAATCAGCCCCAGCATTTT. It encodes CASSPGTAYSNQPQHF.

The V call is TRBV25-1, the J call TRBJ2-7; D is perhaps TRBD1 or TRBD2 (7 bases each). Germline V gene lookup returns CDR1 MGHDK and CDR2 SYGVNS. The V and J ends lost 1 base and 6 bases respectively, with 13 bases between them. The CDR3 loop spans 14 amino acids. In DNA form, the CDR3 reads TGTGCCAGCAGTGAATGGCAGGGGGGGCGCGAGCAGTACTTC. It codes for CASSEWQGGREQYF.

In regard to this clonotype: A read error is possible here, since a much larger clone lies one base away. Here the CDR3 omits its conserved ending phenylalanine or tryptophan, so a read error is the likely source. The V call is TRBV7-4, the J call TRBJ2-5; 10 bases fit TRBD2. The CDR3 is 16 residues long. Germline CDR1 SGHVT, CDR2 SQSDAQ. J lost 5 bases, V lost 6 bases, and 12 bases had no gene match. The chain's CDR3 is CASRVAASGGVETQYL. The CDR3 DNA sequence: TGTGCCAGCAGGGTAGCGGCTAGCGGGGGAGTGGAGACCCAGTACCTC.

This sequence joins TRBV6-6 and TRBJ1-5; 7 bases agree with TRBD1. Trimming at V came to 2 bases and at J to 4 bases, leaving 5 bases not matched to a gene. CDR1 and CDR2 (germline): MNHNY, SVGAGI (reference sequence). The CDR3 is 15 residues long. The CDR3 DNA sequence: TGTGCCAGCAGTTACGGGGACAGCCTAAATCAGCCCCAGCATTTT. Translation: CASSYGDSLNQPQHF.

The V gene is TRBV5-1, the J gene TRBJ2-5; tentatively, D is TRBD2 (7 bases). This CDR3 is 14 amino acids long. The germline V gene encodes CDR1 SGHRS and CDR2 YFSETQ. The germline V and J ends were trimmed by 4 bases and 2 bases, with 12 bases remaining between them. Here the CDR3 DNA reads TGCGCCAGCAGCCCTCGGGGGGCACAAGAGACCCAGTACTTC. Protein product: CASSPRGAQETQYF.

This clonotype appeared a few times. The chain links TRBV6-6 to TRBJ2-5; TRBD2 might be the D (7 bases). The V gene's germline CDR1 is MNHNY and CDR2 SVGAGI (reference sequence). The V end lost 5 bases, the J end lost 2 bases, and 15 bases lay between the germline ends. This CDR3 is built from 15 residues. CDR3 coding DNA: TGTGCCAGCAGTACAGGGAGGGGACCTCAAGAGACCCAGTACTTC. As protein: CASSTGRGPQETQYF.